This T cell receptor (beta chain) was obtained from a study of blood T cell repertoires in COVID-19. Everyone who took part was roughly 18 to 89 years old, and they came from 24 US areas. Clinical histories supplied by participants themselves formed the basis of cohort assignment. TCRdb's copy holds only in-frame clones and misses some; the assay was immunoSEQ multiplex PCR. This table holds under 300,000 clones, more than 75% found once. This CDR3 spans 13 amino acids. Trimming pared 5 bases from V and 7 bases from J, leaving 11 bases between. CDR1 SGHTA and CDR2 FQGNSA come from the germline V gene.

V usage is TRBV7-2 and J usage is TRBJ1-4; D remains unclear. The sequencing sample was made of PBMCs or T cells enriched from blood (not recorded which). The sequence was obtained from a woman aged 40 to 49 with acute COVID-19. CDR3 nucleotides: TGTGCCAGCAGCATGCGGAGCGGTGAAAAACTGTTTTTT. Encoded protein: CASSMRSGEKLFF. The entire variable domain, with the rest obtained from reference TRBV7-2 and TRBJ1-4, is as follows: GAGVSQSPSNKVTEKGKDVELRCDPISGHTALYWYRQSLGQGLEFLIYFQGNSAPDKSGLPSDRFSAERTGGSVSTLTIQRTQQEDSAVYLCASSMRSGEKLFFGSGTQLSVL.